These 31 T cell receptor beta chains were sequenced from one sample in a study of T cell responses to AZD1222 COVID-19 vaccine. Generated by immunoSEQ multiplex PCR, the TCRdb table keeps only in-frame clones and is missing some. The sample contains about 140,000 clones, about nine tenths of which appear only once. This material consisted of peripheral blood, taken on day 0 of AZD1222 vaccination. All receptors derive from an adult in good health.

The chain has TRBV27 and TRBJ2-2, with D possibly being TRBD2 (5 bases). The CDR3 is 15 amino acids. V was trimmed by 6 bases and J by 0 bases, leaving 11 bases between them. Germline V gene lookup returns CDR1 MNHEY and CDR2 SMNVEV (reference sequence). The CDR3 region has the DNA TGTGCCAGCAGCCTAGTGGGAGCGAACACCGGGGAGCTGTTTTTT. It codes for CASSLVGANTGELFF.

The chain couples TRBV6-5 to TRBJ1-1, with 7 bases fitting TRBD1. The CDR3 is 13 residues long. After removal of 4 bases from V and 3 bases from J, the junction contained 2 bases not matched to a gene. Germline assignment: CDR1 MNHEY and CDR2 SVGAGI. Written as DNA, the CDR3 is TGTGCCAGCAGTTTCACAGGGGACACTGAAGCTTTCTTT. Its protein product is CASSFTGDTEAFF.

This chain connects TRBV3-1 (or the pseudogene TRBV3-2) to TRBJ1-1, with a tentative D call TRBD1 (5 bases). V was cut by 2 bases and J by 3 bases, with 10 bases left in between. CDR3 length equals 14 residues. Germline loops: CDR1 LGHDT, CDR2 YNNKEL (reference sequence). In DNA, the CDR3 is TGTGCCAGCAGCCAACTCGGGGGTGACACTGAAGCTTTCTTT. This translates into CASSQLGGDTEAFF.

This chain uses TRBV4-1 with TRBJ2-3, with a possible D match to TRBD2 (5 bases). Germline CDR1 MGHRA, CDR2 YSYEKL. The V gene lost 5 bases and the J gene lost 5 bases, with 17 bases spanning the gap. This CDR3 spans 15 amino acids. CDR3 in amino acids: CASSSRREYGDTQYF. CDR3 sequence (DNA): TGCGCCAGCAGCTCAAGAAGGGAGTATGGAGATACGCAGTATTTT.

CDR3 sequence reads: CASSKGGTSGNSDEQYF. CDR3 nucleotide sequence: TGTGCCAGCAGCAAGGGCGGGACTAGCGGGAATTCAGACGAGCAGTACTTC. The rearrangement joins TRBV21-1 to TRBJ2-7; the table's D call, TRBD2, has no DNA check behind it. TRBV21-1 is a known pseudogene. The CDR3 runs 17 residues.

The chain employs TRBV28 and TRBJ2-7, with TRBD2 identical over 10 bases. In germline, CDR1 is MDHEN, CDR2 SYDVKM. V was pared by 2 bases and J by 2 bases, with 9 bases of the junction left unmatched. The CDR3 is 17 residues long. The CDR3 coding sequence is TGTGCCAGCAGTTTAGTGGGACTAGCGTTACGAACCTACGAGCAGTACTTC. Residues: CASSLVGLALRTYEQYF.

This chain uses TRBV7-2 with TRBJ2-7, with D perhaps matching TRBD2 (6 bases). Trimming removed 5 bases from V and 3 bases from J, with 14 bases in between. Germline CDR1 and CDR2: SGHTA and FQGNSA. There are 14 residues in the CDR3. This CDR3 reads CASSPRTNYYEQYF. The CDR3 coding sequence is TGTGCCAGCAGCCCCCGGACTAACTACTACGAGCAGTACTTC.

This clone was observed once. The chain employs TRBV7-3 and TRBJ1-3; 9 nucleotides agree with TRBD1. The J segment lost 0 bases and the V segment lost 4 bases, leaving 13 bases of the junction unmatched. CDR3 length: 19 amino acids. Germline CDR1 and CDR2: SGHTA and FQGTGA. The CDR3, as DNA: TGTGCCAGCAGCTACCGGACAGGGGCGACCTGGCCCTCTGGAAACACCATATATTTT. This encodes CASSYRTGATWPSGNTIYF.

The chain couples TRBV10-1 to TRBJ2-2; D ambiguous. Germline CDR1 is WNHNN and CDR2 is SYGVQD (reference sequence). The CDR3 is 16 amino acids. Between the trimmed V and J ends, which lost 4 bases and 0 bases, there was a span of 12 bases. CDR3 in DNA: TGCGCCAGCAGTGCTCGGCGGCTAGCGAACACCGGGGAGCTGTTTTTT. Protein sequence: CASSARRLANTGELFF.

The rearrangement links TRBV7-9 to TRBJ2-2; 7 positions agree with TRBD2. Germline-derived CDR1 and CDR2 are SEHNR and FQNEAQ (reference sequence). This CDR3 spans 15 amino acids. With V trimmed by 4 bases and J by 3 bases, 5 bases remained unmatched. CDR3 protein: CASSSAGAHTGELFF. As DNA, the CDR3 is TGTGCCAGCAGCTCTGCGGGAGCACACACCGGGGAGCTGTTTTTT.

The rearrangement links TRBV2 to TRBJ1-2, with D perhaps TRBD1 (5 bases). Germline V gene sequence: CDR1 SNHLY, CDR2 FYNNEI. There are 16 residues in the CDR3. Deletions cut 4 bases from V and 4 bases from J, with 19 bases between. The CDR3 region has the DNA TGTGCCAGCAGTGTGCACAGGTCCCCAGAAGTCTATGGCTACACCTTC. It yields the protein CASSVHRSPEVYGYTF.

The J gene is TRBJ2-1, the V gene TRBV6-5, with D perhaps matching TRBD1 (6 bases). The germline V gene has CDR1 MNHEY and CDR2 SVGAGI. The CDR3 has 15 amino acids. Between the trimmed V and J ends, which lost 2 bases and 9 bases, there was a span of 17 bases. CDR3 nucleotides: TGTGCCAGCAGTTACCTCAGGGGCGGTTGGAGTGAGCAGTTCTTC. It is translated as CASSYLRGGWSEQFF.

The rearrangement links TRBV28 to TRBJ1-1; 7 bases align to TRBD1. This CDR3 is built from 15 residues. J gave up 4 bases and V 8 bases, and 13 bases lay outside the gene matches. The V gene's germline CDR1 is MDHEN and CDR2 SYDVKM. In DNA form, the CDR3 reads TGTGCCAGCCCCCCACTGGACAGGACAGCCACTGAAGCTTTCTTT. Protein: CASPPLDRTATEAFF.

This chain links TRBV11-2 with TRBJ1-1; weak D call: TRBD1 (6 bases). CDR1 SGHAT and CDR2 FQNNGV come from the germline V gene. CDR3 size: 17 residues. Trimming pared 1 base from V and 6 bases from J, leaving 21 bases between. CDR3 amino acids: CASSLVSLQRGPAEAFF. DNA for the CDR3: TGTGCCAGCAGCTTAGTAAGTCTGCAGCGGGGGCCGGCTGAAGCTTTCTTT.

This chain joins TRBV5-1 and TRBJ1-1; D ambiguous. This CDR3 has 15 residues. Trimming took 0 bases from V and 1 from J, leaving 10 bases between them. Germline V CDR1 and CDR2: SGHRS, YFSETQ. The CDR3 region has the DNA TGCGCCAGCAGCTTGGTGAAGGTTACGAACACTGAAGCTTTCTTT. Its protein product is CASSLVKVTNTEAFF.

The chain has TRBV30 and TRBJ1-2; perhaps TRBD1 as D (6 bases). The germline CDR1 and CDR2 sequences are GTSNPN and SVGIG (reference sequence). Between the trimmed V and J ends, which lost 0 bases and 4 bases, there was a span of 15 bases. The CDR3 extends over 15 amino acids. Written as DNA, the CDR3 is TGTGCCTGGAGTGTACTCCGGGGGCGAGGCTATGGCTACACCTTC. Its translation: CAWSVLRGRGYGYTF.

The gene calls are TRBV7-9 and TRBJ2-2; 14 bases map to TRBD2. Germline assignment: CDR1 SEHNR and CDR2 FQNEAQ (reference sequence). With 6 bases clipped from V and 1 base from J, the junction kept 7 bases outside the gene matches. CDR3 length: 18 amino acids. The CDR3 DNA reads TGTGCCAGCAGGCGTGGACTAGCGGGAGGTTTGAACACCGGGGAGCTGTTTTTT. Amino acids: CASRRGLAGGLNTGELFF.

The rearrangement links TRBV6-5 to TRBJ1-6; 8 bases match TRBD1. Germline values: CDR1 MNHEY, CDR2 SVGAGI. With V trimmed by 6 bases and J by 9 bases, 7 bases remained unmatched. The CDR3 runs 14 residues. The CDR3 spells CASRRDRQGSPLHF. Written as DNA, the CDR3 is TGTGCCAGCAGGCGGGACAGGCAGGGTTCACCCCTCCACTTT.

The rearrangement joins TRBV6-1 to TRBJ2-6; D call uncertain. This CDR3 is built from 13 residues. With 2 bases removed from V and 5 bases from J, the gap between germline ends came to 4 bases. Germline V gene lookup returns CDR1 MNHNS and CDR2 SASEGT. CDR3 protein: CASSETRANVLTF. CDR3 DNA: TGTGCCAGCAGTGAAACGCGGGCCAACGTCCTGACTTTC.

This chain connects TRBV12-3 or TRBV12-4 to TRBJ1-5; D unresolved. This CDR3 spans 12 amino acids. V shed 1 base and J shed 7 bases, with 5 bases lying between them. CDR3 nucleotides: TGTGCCAGCAGTTTAGACGTCCAGCCCCAGCATTTT. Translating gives CASSLDVQPQHF.

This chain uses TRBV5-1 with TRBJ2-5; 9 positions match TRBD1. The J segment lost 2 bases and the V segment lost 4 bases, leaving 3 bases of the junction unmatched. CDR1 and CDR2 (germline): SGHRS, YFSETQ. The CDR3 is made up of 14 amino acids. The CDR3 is CASSGTGSQETQYF. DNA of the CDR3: TGCGCCAGCAGCGGGACAGGGAGTCAAGAGACCCAGTACTTC. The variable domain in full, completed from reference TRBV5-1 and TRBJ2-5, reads KAGVTQTPRYLIKTRGQQVTLSCSPISGHRSVSWYQQTPGQGLQFLFEYFSETQRNKGNFPGRFSGRQFSNSRSEMNVSTLELGDSALYLCASSGTGSQETQYFGPGTRLLVL.

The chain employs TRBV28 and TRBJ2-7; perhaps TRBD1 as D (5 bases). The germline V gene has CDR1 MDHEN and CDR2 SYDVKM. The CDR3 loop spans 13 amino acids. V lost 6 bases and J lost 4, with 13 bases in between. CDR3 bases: TGTGCCAGCAGGGAGCAGGGTATGTACGAGCAGTACTTC. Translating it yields CASREQGMYEQYF.

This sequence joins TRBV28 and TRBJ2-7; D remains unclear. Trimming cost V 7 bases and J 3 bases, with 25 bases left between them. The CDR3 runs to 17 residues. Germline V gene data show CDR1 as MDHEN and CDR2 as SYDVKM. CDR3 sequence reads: CASTYQSTVPPYYEQYF. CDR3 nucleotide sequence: TGTGCCAGCACCTATCAATCGACCGTACCGCCCTACTACGAGCAGTACTTC.

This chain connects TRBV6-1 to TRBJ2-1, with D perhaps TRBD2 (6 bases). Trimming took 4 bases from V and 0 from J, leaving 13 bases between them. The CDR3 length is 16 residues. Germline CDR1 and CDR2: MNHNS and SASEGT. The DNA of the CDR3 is TGTGCCAGCAGTGGGCGGGTAGCGGACTCCTACAATGAGCAGTTCTTC. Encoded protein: CASSGRVADSYNEQFF.

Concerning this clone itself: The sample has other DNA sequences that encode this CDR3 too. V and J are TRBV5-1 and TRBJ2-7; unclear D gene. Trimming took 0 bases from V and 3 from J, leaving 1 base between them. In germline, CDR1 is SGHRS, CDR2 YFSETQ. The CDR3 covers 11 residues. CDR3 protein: CASSLGYEQYF. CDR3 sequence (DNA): TGCGCCAGCAGCTTGGGCTACGAGCAGTACTTC.

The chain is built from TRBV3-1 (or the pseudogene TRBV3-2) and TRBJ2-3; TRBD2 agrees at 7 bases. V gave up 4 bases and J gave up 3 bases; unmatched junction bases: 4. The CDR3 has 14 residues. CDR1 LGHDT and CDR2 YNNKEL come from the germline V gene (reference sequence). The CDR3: CASSPREATDTQYF. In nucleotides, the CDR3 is TGTGCCAGCAGCCCCCGGGAGGCTACAGATACGCAGTATTTT.

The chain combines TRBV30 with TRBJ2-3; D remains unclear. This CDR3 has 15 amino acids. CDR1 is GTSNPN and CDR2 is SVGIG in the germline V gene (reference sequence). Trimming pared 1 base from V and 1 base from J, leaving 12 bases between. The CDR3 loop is CAWSDGNAGTDTQYF. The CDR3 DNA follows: TGTGCCTGGAGTGACGGTAATGCGGGCACAGATACGCAGTATTTT.

The CDR3 here is CASSLSGRPGNEQFF. The CDR3, as DNA: TGTGCCAGCAGCTTGAGCGGGAGGCCGGGGAATGAGCAGTTCTTC. The chain couples TRBV11-2 to TRBJ2-1, with 9 bases that match TRBD2. There are 15 residues in the CDR3. CDR1 SGHAT and CDR2 FQNNGV come from the germline V gene. Losses at the gene ends were 3 bases for V and 7 bases for J; bases not matched to a gene: 7.

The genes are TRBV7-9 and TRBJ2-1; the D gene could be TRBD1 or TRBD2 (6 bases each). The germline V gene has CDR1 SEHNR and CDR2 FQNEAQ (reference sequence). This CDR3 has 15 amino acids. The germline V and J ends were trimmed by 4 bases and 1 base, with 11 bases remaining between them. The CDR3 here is CASSSLGGSYNEQFF. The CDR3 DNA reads TGTGCCAGCAGCTCCCTAGGGGGGTCCTACAATGAGCAGTTCTTC. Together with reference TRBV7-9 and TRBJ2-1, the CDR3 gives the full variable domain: DTGVSQNPRHKITKRGQNVTFRCDPISEHNRLYWYRQTLGQGPEFLTYFQNEAQLEKSRLLSDRFSAERPKGSFSTLEIQRTEQGDSAMYLCASSSLGGSYNEQFFGPGTRLTVL.

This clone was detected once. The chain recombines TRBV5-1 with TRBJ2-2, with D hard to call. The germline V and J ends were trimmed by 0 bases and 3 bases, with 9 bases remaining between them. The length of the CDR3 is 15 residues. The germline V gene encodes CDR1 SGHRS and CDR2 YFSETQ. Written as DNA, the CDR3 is TGCGCCAGCAGCTTGGGTCCTGGGGACACCGGGGAGCTGTTTTTT. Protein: CASSLGPGDTGELFF.

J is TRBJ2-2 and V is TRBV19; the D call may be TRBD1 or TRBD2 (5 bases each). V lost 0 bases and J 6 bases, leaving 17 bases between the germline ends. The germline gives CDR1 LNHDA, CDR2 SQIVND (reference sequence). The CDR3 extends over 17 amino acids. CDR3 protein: CASSIDRRGARAGELFF. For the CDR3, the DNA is TGTGCCAGTAGTATAGACAGGAGAGGGGCCCGGGCCGGGGAGCTGTTTTTT.